Described below is a single T cell receptor beta chain sequence and its context. The sample comes from a study of blood T cell repertoires in COVID-19. Study context: Donors in the United States, Italy and Spain gave samples during acute or convalescent COVID-19. T cells, B-cell-depleted T cells, or PBMCs supplied cDNA or gDNA.

As handled by the study authors: Amplification with reference gene primers provided the estimates of nucleated cell counts. Clones were read by immunoSEQ multiplex PCR, and TCRdb kept only the in-frame ones, dropping some. V and J calls and clone size are as listed in that table; D and trimming were resolved from the DNA. This repertoire shows under 250,000 clones, 80% to 95% found once; its top ten account for around 0.84%. The sequencing sample was made of peripheral blood. The sequence came from a man aged 60 to 69 with COVID-19, enrolled during active disease.

The CDR3 nucleotides are TGTGCCAGCAGCGGAGACAGGAGCTCCTACAATGAGCAGTTCTTC. Amino acids: CASSGDRSSYNEQFF. The chain has TRBV9 and TRBJ2-1; possibly TRBD1 for D (6 bases). The CDR3 runs to 15 residues. V was pared by 3 bases and J by 0 bases, with 10 bases between. CDR1 and CDR2 (germline): SGDLS, YYNGEE.